Shown below are 2 T cell receptor beta chains from a single sample sequenced in a study of CD8+ T cells in alopecia areata. In each case, RNA was isolated and then reverse transcribed into cDNA as the sequencing template. Sequenced by immunoSEQ multiplex PCR; TCRdb stores in-frame clones only, minus some. The table records about 140,000 clones, around 49% of them present only once. The material sequenced was CD4+ T cells sorted from blood, taken at week 0. These receptors all come from a human donor with alopecia areata.

J is TRBJ2-5 and V is TRBV5-4, with D hard to call. CDR3 length: 14 amino acids. Trimming removed 0 bases at V and 5 bases at J, with 11 bases between. The V gene's germline CDR1 is SGHNT and CDR2 YYREEE (reference sequence). The CDR3 bases are TGTGCCAGCAGCTTGGTTGCAAGTTCCGAGACCCAGTACTTC. This encodes CASSLVASSETQYF.

The chain joins TRBV23-1 to TRBJ2-5; D is perhaps TRBD2 (6 bases). TRBV23-1 is assigned to the ORF class and has an uncertain function. V was pared by 2 bases and J by 4 bases, with 11 bases between. The CDR3 length is 14 residues. CDR3 bases: TGCGCCAGCAGTCAAGAGGTGGGGGGAGAGACCCAGTACTTC. Its protein product is CASSQEVGGETQYF.